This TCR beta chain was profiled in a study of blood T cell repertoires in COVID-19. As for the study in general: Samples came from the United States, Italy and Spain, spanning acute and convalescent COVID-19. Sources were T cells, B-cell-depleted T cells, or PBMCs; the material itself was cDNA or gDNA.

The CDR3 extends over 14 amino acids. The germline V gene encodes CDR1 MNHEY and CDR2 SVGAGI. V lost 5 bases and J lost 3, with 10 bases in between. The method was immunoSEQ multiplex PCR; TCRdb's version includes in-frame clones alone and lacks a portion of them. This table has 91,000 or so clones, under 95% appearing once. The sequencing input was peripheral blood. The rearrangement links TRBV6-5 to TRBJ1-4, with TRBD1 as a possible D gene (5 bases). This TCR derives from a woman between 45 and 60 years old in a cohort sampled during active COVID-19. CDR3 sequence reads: CASSLGGANEKLFF. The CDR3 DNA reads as TGTGCCAGCAGTCTGGGGGGGGCTAATGAAAAACTGTTTTTT.